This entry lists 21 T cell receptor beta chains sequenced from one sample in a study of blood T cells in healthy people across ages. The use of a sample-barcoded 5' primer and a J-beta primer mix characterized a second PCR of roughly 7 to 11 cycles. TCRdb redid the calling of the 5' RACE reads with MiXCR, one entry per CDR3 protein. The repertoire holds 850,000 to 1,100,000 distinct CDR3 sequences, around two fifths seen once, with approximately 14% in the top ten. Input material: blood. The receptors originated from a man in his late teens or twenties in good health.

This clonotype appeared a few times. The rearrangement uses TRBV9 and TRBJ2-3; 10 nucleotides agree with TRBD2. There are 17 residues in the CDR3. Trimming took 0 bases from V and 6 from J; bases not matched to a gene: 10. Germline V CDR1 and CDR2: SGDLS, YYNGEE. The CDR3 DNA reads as TGTGCCAGCAGCGTAGCCCCTCTAGCGGGGGAGACGGATACGCAGTATTTT. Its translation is CASSVAPLAGETDTQYF. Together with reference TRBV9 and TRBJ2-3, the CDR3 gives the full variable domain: DSGVTQTPKHLITATGQRVTLRCSPRSGDLSVYWYQQSLDQGLQFLIQYYNGEERAKGNILERFSAQQFPDLHSELNLSSLELGDSALYFCASSVAPLAGETDTQYFGPGTRLTVL.

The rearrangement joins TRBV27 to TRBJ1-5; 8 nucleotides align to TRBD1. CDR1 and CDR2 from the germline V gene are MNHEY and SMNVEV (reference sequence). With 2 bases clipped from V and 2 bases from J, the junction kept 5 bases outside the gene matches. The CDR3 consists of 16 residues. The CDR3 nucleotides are TGTGCCAGCAGTTTAAGAGGACAGGGCCGCAATCAGCCCCAGCATTTT. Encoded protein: CASSLRGQGRNQPQHF.

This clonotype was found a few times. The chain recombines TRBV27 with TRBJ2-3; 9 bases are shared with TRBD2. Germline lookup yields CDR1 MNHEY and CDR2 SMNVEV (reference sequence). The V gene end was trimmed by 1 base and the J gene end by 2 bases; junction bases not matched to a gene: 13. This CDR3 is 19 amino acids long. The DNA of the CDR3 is TGTGCCAGCAGTTTATTCGTCAGGCGGTCTAGCGGGAACACAGATACGCAGTATTTT. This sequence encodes CASSLFVRRSSGNTDTQYF.

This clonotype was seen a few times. The CDR3 nucleotides are TGTGCCAGCAGCTCCTTGCAACGCCACAGGGTTCAGTACTTC. Translating gives CASSSLQRHRVQYF. The chain combines TRBV28 with TRBJ2-7, with a weak D call TRBD1 (6 bases). Germline loops: CDR1 MDHEN, CDR2 SYDVKM. V was cut by 6 bases and J by 10 bases, with 22 bases left in between. CDR3 length: 14 residues.

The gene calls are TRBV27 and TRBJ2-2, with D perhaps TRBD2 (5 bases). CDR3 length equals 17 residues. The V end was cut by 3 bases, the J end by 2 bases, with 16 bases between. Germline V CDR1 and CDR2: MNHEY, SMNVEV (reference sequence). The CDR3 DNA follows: TGTGCCAGCAGTTTTATGGACCCGGACTTTAACACCGGGGAGCTGTTTTTT. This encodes CASSFMDPDFNTGELFF.

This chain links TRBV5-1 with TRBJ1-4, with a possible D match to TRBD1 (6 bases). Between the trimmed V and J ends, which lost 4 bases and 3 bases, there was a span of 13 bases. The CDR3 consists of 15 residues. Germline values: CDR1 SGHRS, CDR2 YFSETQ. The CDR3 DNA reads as TGCGCCAGCAGCACAGAACCAGGGGCTAATGAAAAACTGTTTTTT. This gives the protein CASSTEPGANEKLFF.

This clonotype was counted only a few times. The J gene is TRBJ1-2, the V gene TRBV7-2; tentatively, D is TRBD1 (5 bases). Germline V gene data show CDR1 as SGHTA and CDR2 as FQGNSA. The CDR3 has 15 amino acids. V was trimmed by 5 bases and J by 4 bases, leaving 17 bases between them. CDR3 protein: CASSLERGTFYGYTF. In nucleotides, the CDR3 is TGTGCCAGCAGCCTCGAACGGGGCACCTTCTATGGCTACACCTTC.

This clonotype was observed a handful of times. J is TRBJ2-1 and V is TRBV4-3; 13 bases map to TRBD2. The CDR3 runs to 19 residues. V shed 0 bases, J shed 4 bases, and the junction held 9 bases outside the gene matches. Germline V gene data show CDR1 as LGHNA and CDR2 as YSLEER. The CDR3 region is CASSQDPPTSGGGYNEQFF. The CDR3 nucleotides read TGCGCCAGCAGCCAAGATCCCCCAACTAGCGGGGGGGGTTACAATGAGCAGTTCTTC.

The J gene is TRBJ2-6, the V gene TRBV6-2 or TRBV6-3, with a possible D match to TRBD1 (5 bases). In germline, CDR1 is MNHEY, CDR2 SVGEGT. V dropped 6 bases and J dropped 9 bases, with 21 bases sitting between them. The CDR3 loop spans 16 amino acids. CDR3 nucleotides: TGTGCCAGCAGAACCGCAGGGTTCCGATCGGGCAACGTCCTGACTTTC. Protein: CASRTAGFRSGNVLTF.

The CDR3 loop is CASSPRPKTGPPSEQYF. CDR3 nucleotides: TGTGCCAGCAGTCCCCGCCCTAAAACGGGACCGCCGTCGGAGCAGTACTTC. The chain employs TRBV12-3 or TRBV12-4 and TRBJ2-7; perhaps D is TRBD1 or TRBD2 (5 bases each). The germline V and J ends were trimmed by 5 bases and 7 bases, with 27 bases remaining between them. The CDR3 covers 17 residues.

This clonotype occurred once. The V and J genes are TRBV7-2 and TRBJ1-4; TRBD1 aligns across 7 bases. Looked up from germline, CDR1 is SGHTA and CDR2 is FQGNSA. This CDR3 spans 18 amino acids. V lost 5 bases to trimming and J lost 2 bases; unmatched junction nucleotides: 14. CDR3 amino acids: CASSLTGAWEGTNEKLFF. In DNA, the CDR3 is TGTGCCAGCAGCCTAACAGGGGCGTGGGAGGGCACTAATGAAAAACTGTTTTTT. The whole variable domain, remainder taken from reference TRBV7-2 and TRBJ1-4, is GAGVSQSPSNKVTEKGKDVELRCDPISGHTALYWYRQSLGQGLEFLIYFQGNSAPDKSGLPSDRFSAERTGGSVSTLTIQRTQQEDSAVYLCASSLTGAWEGTNEKLFFGSGTQLSVL.

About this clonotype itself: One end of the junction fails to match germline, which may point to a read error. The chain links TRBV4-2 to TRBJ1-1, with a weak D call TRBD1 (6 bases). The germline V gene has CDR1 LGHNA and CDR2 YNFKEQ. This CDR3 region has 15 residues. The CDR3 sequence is CASSQEQGMNAEAFF. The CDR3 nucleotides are TGTGCCAGCAGCCAAGAGCAGGGGATGAACGCTGAAGCTTTCTTT.

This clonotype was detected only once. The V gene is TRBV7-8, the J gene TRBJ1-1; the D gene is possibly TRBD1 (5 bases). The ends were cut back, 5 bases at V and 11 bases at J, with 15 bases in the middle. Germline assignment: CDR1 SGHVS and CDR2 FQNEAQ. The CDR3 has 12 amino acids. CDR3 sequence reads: CASSAGHQVAFF. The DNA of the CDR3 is TGTGCCAGCAGCGCCGGACATCAGGTGGCTTTCTTT.

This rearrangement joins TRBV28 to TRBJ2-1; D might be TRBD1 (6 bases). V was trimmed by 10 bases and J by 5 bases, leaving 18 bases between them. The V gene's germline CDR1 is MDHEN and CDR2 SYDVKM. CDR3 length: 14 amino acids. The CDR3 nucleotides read TGTGCCACCAGACGGGACAAAGGAAACAATGAGCAGTTCTTC. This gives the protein CATRRDKGNNEQFF.

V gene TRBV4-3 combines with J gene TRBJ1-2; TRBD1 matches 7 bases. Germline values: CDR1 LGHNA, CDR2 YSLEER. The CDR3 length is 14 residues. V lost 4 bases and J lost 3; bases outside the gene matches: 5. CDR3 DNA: TGCGCCAGCAGCCGAGAAGACAGGGACTATGGCTACACCTTC. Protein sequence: CASSREDRDYGYTF.

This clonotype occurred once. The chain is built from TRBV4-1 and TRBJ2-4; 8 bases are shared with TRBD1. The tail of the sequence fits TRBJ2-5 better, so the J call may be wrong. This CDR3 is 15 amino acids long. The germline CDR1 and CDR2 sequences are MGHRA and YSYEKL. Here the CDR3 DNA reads TGCGCCAGCAGCCCCTCCGGGACAGGAAAAGAGACCCAGTACTTC. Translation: CASSPSGTGKETQYF.

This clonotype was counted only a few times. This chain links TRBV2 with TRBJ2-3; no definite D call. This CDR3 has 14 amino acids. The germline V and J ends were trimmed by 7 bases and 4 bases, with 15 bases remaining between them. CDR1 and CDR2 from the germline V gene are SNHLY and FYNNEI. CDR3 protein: CASNLAGPPDTQYF. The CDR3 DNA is TGTGCCAGCAATCTGGCAGGCCCGCCAGATACGCAGTATTTT. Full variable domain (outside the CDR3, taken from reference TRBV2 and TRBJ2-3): EPEVTQTPSHQVTQMGQEVILRCVPISNHLYFYWYRQILGQKVEFLVSFYNNEISEKSEIFDDQFSVERPDGSNFTLKIRSTKLEDSAMYFCASNLAGPPDTQYFGPGTRLTVL.

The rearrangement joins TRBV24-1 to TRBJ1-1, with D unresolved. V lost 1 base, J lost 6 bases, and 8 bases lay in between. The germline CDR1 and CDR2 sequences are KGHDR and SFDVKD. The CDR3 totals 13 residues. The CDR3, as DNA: TGTGCCACCAGTGATTTCGGCAGAGCTGAAGCTTTCTTT. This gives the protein CATSDFGRAEAFF.

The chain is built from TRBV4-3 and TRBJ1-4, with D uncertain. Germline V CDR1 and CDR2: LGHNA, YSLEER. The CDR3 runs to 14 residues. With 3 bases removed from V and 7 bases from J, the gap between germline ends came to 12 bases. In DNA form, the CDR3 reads TGCGCCAGCAGCCAGGACTGGCTCGGTGAAAAACTGTTTTTT. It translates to CASSQDWLGEKLFF.

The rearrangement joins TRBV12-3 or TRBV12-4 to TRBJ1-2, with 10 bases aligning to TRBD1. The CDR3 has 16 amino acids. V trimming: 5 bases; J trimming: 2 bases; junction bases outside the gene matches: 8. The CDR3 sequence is CASSGTGVPWNYGYTF. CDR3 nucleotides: TGTGCCAGCAGTGGGACAGGGGTACCTTGGAACTATGGCTACACCTTC.

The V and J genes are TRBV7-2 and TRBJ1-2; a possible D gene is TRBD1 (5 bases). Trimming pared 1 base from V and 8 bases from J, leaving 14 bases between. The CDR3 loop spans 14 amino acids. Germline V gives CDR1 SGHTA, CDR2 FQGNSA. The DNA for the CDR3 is TGTGCCAGCAGCTTAGTTGCGGGGCAGGGAGGCTACACCTTC. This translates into CASSLVAGQGGYTF.